What follows describes a single TCR beta chain. The table came from immunoSEQ multiplex PCR; TCRdb's copy has only in-frame clones and leaves some out. The sample holds 80,000 to 100,000 clones; 82% are singletons and the top ten take approximately 11%. The data derive from a study of blood T cell repertoires in COVID-19. About the research overall: Acute-phase and convalescent COVID-19 samples originated in the United States, Italy and Spain. PBMCs, B-cell-depleted T cells, or T cells were the source of the cDNA or gDNA that made up the material.

This receptor was identified in a man aged 65 to 85 with active or convalescent COVID-19. The sequencing input was peripheral blood.

CDR3 bases: TGTGCCAGCAAAGCGGGACTAGCGGAAAACATTCAGTACTTC. It codes for CASKAGLAENIQYF. This sequence joins TRBV11-2 and TRBJ2-4; 11 bases are shared with TRBD2. CDR3 size: 14 residues. With 7 bases clipped from V and 5 bases from J, the junction kept 4 bases outside the gene matches. Germline loops: CDR1 SGHAT, CDR2 FQNNGV.